The 20 T cell receptor beta chains reported below all come from one sample, sequenced in a study of breast tumors, draining lymph nodes, adjacent tissues. Breast cancer patients provided tissue from their axillary draining lymph nodes. TCRdb passed the multiplex PCR reads through MiXCR, listing each CDR3 protein once. Among about 130,000 distinct CDR3 sequences listed, about 20% were seen once. The source material was axillary lymph node tissue. The origin of the receptors is a female donor with breast cancer. Some clones in this sample may be carry-over from other donors' samples.

A remark on this clonotype: A much larger clone sits a single nucleotide away, making a read error possible. The chain links TRBV9 to TRBJ2-1; no reliable D call. The CDR3 is 19 residues long. V was pared by 0 bases and J by 2 bases, with 21 bases between. Per the germline V gene, CDR1 is SGDLS and CDR2 is YYNGEE. The CDR3 loop reads CASSVEPPATVLAYNEQFF. The CDR3 nucleotides read TGTGCCAGCAGCGTAGAACCCCCAGCAACGGTCTTGGCCTACAATGAGCAGTTCTTC.

In its sample, this clonotype was seen many times. J is TRBJ2-1 and V is TRBV2; 7 bases fit TRBD1. Trimming took 6 bases from V and 0 from J; bases not matched to a gene: 5. CDR3 length: 15 residues. Per germline, CDR1 SNHLY and CDR2 FYNNEI. The CDR3 spells CASRARDSSYNEQFF. The CDR3 DNA follows: TGTGCCAGCAGAGCCCGGGACAGCTCCTACAATGAGCAGTTCTTC.

This clonotype appeared a few times. V gene TRBV30 combines with J gene TRBJ2-7, with 8 bases lining up with TRBD2. CDR1 and CDR2 (germline): GTSNPN, SVGIG (reference sequence). The CDR3 spans 17 residues. V trimming: 4 bases; J trimming: 4 bases; junction bases outside the gene matches: 18. This CDR3 is CAWTPRGGGLPYYEQYF. As DNA, the CDR3 is TGTGCCTGGACCCCACGGGGGGGGGGGCTCCCCTATTACGAGCAGTACTTC.

The CDR3 DNA is TGTGCTAGTGGTTTATCAAGGACCACCGGGGAGCTGTTTTTT. Translated, it gives CASGLSRTTGELFF. The chain employs TRBV12-5 and TRBJ2-2; D is unclear. This CDR3 is 14 amino acids long. The germline CDR1 and CDR2 sequences are LGHNT and FRNRAP. The V end lost 3 bases, the J end lost 4 bases, and 9 bases lay between the germline ends.

The chain couples TRBV6-1 to TRBJ2-4; D perhaps matches TRBD1 (6 bases). V gave up 0 bases and J gave up 3 bases, with 9 bases separating them. The germline gives CDR1 MNHNS, CDR2 SASEGT. This CDR3 region has 15 residues. The CDR3 loop reads CASSEAGGGKNIQYF. As DNA, the CDR3 is TGTGCCAGCAGTGAAGCTGGGGGCGGCAAAAACATTCAGTACTTC.

There are many counts of this clonotype. V gene TRBV7-9 combines with J gene TRBJ2-3; a possible D gene is TRBD2 (6 bases). The CDR3 has 12 amino acids. CDR1 and CDR2 (germline): SEHNR, FQNEAQ (reference sequence). Between the trimmed V and J ends, which lost 5 bases and 6 bases, there was a span of 9 bases. DNA of the CDR3: TGTGCCAGCAGCCCTGCGGGGGATACGCAGTATTTT. Translated: CASSPAGDTQYF.

This clonotype was observed a few times. The chain's CDR3 is CASSLTGASSGNTIYF. CDR3 DNA sequence: TGTGCCAGCAGCCTGACAGGGGCCAGCTCTGGAAACACCATATATTTT. The rearrangement uses TRBV3-1 and TRBJ1-3; 8 bases fit TRBD1. The ends lost 4 bases at V and 0 bases at J; junction bases unmatched: 5. The germline CDR1 and CDR2 sequences are LGHDT and YNNKEL (reference sequence). CDR3 size: 16 residues.

This clonotype was counted at least ten times. The chain has TRBV5-1 and TRBJ2-1, with a tentative D call TRBD1 (6 bases). The germline V gene has CDR1 SGHRS and CDR2 YFSETQ. The CDR3 totals 14 residues. The ends were cut back, 6 bases at V and 10 bases at J, with 20 bases in the middle. CDR3 nucleotides: TGCGCCAGCATACTTGTGACAGGCTCGGGGGAGCAGTTCTTC. It encodes CASILVTGSGEQFF.

There are many counts of this clonotype. An end of the junction does not agree with germline; a read error may underlie this. The rearrangement joins TRBV7-8 to TRBJ2-7; D gene ambiguous. The CDR3 has 8 residues. The germline gives CDR1 SGHVS, CDR2 FQNEAQ. CDR3 region: CASSLLEF. The CDR3 DNA follows: TGTGCCAGCAGCTTATTGGAGTTC.

There are many counts of this clonotype. The CDR3 is CASSSTMGGSTDTQYF. The CDR3 coding sequence is TGTGCCAGCAGCTCGACTATGGGGGGGAGCACAGATACGCAGTATTTT. The genes are TRBV5-4 and TRBJ2-3; 7 nucleotides line up with TRBD2. V shed 3 bases and J 0 bases; nucleotides not matched to a gene: 7. Per the germline V gene, CDR1 is SGHNT and CDR2 is YYREEE (reference sequence). The CDR3 extends over 16 amino acids.

This chain uses TRBV6-1 with TRBJ1-2, with D possibly matching TRBD1 (5 bases). The CDR3 extends over 13 amino acids. V was shortened by 6 bases and J by 4 bases, with 12 bases between the two germline ends. Germline loops: CDR1 MNHNS, CDR2 SASEGT. CDR3 in DNA: TGTGCCAGCAGCCGTGGGGGGGGCTATGGCTACACCTTC. Amino acids: CASSRGGGYGYTF.

In regard to this clonotype: A much larger clone differs from this one at a single base, so this may be a read error. V and J are TRBV6-1 and TRBJ2-1; TRBD1 agrees at 9 bases. CDR3 length: 14 amino acids. CDR1 and CDR2 from the germline V gene are MNHNS and SASEGT. DNA of the CDR3: TGTGCCAGCGTAACAGGGGGCGGGGCTGTTGAGCAGCTCTTC. Amino acids: CASVTGGGAVEQLF.

The V call is TRBV2, the J call TRBJ2-7; no definite D call. The CDR3 spans 10 residues. Germline lookup yields CDR1 SNHLY and CDR2 FYNNEI. The V gene lost 7 bases and the J gene lost 7 bases, with 8 bases spanning the gap. CDR3 loop: CASNRKEQYF. The CDR3 nucleotides read TGTGCCAGCAATAGGAAAGAGCAGTACTTC.

In its sample, this clonotype was seen many times. The chain combines TRBV27 with TRBJ1-5; possibly TRBD1 for D (5 bases). The V and J ends lost 5 bases and 5 bases respectively, with 10 bases between them. The CDR3 loop spans 13 amino acids. Germline CDR1 and CDR2: MNHEY and SMNVEV (reference sequence). The CDR3 region has the DNA TGTGCCAGCAGTCAGGGACTTTATCAGCCCCAGCATTTT. Protein sequence: CASSQGLYQPQHF.

This clonotype appeared many times. V is TRBV28 and J is TRBJ1-2; 7 bases agree with TRBD1. The CDR3 has 15 amino acids. The junction had 7 bases not matched to a gene; V was cut back by 6 bases and J by 0 bases. Germline values: CDR1 MDHEN, CDR2 SYDVKM. CDR3 loop: CASSVGTVANYGYTF. The CDR3 DNA reads as TGTGCCAGCAGCGTCGGGACAGTTGCTAACTATGGCTACACCTTC.

The chain couples TRBV28 to TRBJ1-5, with D tentatively TRBD1 (6 bases). Germline-derived CDR1 and CDR2 are MDHEN and SYDVKM. The germline V and J ends were trimmed by 2 bases and 0 bases, with 17 bases remaining between them. This CDR3 contains 18 residues. This CDR3 is CASSLRGGSTYSNQPQHF. CDR3 in DNA: TGTGCCAGCAGTTTACGGGGGGGCAGCACTTATAGCAATCAGCCCCAGCATTTT.

The table lists this clonotype with many counts. The chain uses TRBV9 and TRBJ2-5; tentatively, D is TRBD2 (7 bases). Germline V gives CDR1 SGDLS, CDR2 YYNGEE. V was shortened by 7 bases and J by 5 bases, with 18 bases between the two germline ends. This CDR3 region has 14 residues. CDR3 DNA sequence: TGTGCCAGCGGAGAAGGGGGGGGGTGGGAGACCCAGTACTTC. Protein sequence: CASGEGGGWETQYF.

The chain joins TRBV19 to TRBJ1-2, with TRBD1 matching over 7 bases. CDR3 length: 14 residues. V shed 6 bases, J shed 5 bases, and the junction held 9 bases outside the gene matches. Germline CDR1 and CDR2: LNHDA and SQIVND (reference sequence). The CDR3 DNA is TGTGCCAGTAGCAAGGGGGACAGACTTTATGGCTACACCTTC. As protein: CASSKGDRLYGYTF.

This clonotype was detected a few times. J is TRBJ2-3 and V is TRBV19, with TRBD1 as a possible D gene (6 bases). The CDR3 sequence is 16 residues long. Trimming pared 10 bases from V and 1 base from J, leaving 21 bases between. Germline-derived CDR1 and CDR2 are LNHDA and SQIVND (reference sequence). CDR3 coding DNA: TGTGCCACAAACCCGTCCAGGACAGTGGGCACAGATACGCAGTATTTT. Protein sequence: CATNPSRTVGTDTQYF.

In this sample, this clonotype turned up many times. The gene calls are TRBV7-8 and TRBJ2-5; TRBD2 agrees at 11 bases. The CDR3 has 15 amino acids. Germline trimming cut 5 bases from V and 4 bases from J; bases unmatched to any gene: 6. From germline, CDR1 is SGHVS and CDR2 FQNEAQ. The CDR3 nucleotides are TGTGCCAGCAGCCGAGGACTAGCGGGCACAGAGACCCAGTACTTC. As protein: CASSRGLAGTETQYF.